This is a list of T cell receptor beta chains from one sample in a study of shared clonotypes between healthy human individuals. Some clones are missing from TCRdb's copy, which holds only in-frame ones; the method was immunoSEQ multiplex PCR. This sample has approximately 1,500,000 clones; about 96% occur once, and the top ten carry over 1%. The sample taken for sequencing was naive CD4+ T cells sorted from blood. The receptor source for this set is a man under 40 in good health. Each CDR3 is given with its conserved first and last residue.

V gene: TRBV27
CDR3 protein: CASSLIGQGPYEQYF

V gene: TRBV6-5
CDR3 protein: CASSYPWPPYEQYF

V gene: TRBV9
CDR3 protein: CASSVLGPDTQPDYGYTF

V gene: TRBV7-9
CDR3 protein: CASSLATTTIQYF

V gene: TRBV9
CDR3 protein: CASGGWSTDTQYF

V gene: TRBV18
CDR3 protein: CASSPQRGTYNEQFF

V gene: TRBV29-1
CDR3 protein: CSVGTGKAYEQYF

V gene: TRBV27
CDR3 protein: CASTSKGGLAGNNEQFF

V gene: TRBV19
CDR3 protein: CASSTQGDLDAQYF

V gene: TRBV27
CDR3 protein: CASSPIPQGWRTEAFF

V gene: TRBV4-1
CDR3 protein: CASSQDRGSPYNEQFF

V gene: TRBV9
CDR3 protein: CASSAVGSANTGELFF

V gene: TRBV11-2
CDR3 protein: CASSLAKGLAAITGELFF

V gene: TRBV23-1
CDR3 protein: CASSRGAKRIRGFSYEQYF

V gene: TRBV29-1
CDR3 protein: CSVGVRGVDIQYF

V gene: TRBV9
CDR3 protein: CASSVVGYGYTF

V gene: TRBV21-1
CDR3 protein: CASSTRGFSIEPQHF

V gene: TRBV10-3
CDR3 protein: CAITPYFGTSSSYNEQFF

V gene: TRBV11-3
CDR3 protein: CASSSLGGTVVNEQYF

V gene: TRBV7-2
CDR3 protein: CASRSRAETQYF

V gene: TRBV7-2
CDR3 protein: CASSLAGVVSYEQYF

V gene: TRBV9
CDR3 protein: CASSVALVNTGELFF

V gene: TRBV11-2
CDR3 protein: CASSFPPFRQFKETQYF

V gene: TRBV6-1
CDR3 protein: CASSGGQGGFETQYF